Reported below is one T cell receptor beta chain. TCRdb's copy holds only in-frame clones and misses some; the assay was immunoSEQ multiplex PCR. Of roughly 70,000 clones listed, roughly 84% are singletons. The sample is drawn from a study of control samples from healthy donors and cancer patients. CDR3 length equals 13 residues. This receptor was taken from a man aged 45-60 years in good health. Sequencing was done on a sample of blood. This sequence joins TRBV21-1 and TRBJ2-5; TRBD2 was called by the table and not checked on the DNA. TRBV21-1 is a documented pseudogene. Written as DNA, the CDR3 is TGTGCCAGCAGCGACTCTAGCCCAGAGACCCAGTACTTC. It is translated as CASSDSSPETQYF.